The clone carrying this T cell receptor beta chain came up many times. The data belong to a study of beta chain features in type 1 diabetes. V gave up 5 bases and J gave up 5 bases, with 5 bases separating them. Germline values: CDR1 SEHNR, CDR2 FQNEAQ (reference sequence). The CDR3 loop spans 11 amino acids. Reverse transcription of all isolated RNA meant that expressed TCRB transcripts were sequenced. Assay used: immunoSEQ multiplex PCR; TCRdb lists only in-frame clones, some missing. The sample lists roughly 300,000 clones, about 14% seen once, with over 5% in the top ten. The specimen sequenced was central memory CD4+ T cells from blood. The TCR sequence derives from a man aged 25 to 40 in good health. The chain links TRBV7-9 to TRBJ2-3, with D unresolved. Here the CDR3 reads CASSEKDTQYF. The CDR3 nucleotides are TGTGCCAGCAGCGAAAAAGATACGCAGTATTTT.